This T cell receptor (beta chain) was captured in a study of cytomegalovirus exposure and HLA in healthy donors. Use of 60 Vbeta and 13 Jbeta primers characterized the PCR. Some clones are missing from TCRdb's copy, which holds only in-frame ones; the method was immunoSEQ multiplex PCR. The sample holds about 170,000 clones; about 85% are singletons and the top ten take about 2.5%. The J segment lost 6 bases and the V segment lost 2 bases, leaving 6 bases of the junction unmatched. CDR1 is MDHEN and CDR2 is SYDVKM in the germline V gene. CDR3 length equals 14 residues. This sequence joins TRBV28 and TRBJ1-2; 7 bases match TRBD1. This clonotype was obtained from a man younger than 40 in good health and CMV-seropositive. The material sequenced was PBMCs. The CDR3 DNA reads TGTGCCAGCAGTTTACAGGGGGGACCTCATGGCTACACCTTC. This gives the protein CASSLQGGPHGYTF.